The rows below give T cell receptor beta chains drawn from one sample of a study of blood T cell repertoires in COVID-19. Clones were sequenced by immunoSEQ multiplex PCR, and TCRdb holds only the in-frame ones, with some missing. This table has roughly 150,000 clones, about 82% appearing once. The specimen sequenced was peripheral blood. The receptor source for this set is an elderly woman with COVID-19, enrolled during active disease. Each CDR3 is given with its conserved first and last residue. D genes are given only for firm matches. A clone size is listed for some rows: how often the clone was seen (once, few, many), or a class if it is expanded.

clone_size j_call v_call d_call cdr3_nt cdr3_aa
few TRBJ1-5 TRBV6-6 TRBD1 TGTGCCAGCACCACAGGGGCGAATCAGCCCCAGCATTTT CASTTGANQPQHF
- TRBJ2-7 TRBV7-3 - TGTGCCAGCAGCTTAACCGACGGGTACGAGCAGTACTTC CASSLTDGYEQYF
- TRBJ1-4 TRBV28 TRBD1 TGTGCCAGCAGTTTGCGAGGGGGCGGGGATGAAAAACTGTTTTTT CASSLRGGGDEKLFF
- TRBJ2-3 TRBV5-1 - TGCGCCAGCACCGATCCAGGGGGCACAGATACGCAGTATTTT CASTDPGGTDTQYF
- TRBJ1-1 TRBV5-6 - TGTGCCAGCAGCCCATTTGTTTTTTACTCTGAAGCTTTCTTT CASSPFVFYSEAFF
- TRBJ1-5 TRBV2 TRBD1 TGTGCCAGCAGTGAAGAGGGGACAGGGGCCCAGCCCCAGCATTTT CASSEEGTGAQPQHF
few TRBJ2-3 TRBV19 - TGTGCCAGTAGTACTTCCAGAAGCACAGATACGCAGTATTTT CASSTSRSTDTQYF
- TRBJ2-3 TRBV5-8 - TGTGCCAGTGGACTTGCTACAGATACGCAGTATTTT CASGLATDTQYF
- TRBJ2-1 TRBV19 TRBD1 TGTGCCAGCCGGACAGGGGTCAATGAGCAGTTCTTC CASRTGVNEQFF
- TRBJ1-3 TRBV2 - TGTGCCAGCAGAACAGGAGTTGCTGGAAACACCATATATTTT CASRTGVAGNTIYF
- TRBJ2-2 TRBV5-8 TRBD1 TGTGCCAGCAGCTGGCCGGACAGGGTTGAGACCGGGGAGCTGTTTTTT CASSWPDRVETGELFF
few TRBJ2-3 TRBV23-1 - TGCGCCAGAAGGCGGGGCAGAAAAGGTACGCAGTATTTT CARRRGRKGTQYF
- TRBJ2-2 TRBV6-2/TRBV6-3 - TGTGCCAGCAGTTTACTCATCGGGAACACCGGGGAGCTGTTTTTT CASSLLIGNTGELFF
- TRBJ1-2 TRBV29-1 TRBD1 TGCAGCGTTGACGAATTACTAGACAGGGGAAGTACCTTC CSVDELLDRGSTF
- TRBJ1-3 TRBV6-1 - TGTGCCAGCAGTGAAGCGCTTCCCGGGTTTCTCGGTAGCTCCATATATTTT CASSEALPGFLGSSIYF
- TRBJ2-7 TRBV28 - TGTGCCAGCAACCCCGGAGGGGTTGACGAGCAGTACTTC CASNPGGVDEQYF